The present entry profiles one TCR beta chain with its context. Its antigen is not identified. Germline values: CDR1 SNHLY, CDR2 FYNNEI. With 4 bases removed from V and 2 bases from J, the gap between germline ends came to 8 bases. This CDR3 contains 13 residues. For the second PCR, which ran for roughly 7 to 11 cycles, a sample-barcoded 5' primer and a J-beta primer mix were used. Researchers report that each sample yielded at least 2.5 million CDR3-containing paired-end reads. MiXCR was run by TCRdb on the 5' RACE reads, yielding one entry per CDR3 protein. Here the sample spans roughly 700,000 distinct CDR3 sequences, more than 40% being singletons. The sample originates from a study of blood T cells in healthy people across ages. Overall study results and limits: More naive CD4+ cells and higher diversity marked long-lived donors relative to aged donors. The recorded TCR beta diversity per million T cells decreased in a roughly linear manner with age.

This chain joins TRBV2 and TRBJ2-5; D possibly corresponds to TRBD2 (6 bases). This TCR was recovered from a woman aged 55-70 years in good health. Sequencing input: blood. CDR3 coding DNA: TGTGCCAGCAGTGCCGGGGGTCAAGAGACCCAGTACTTC. Protein sequence: CASSAGGQETQYF.